This T cell receptor (beta chain) stems from a study of spatial heterogeneity in lung cancer. About the study: Each unique TCR and UMI combination was seen more than ten times on average in raw reads.

There are a few counts of this clonotype. The time point is: sample taken at primary tumor resection. Sequencing of whole RNA from tumor, nontumor lung or frozen PBMC involved no sorting. Donors were about 70 untreated early-stage non-small cell lung cancer patients. This CDR3 has 15 residues. The V gene's germline CDR1 is MNHEY and CDR2 SVGEGT. Between the trimmed V and J ends, which lost 5 bases and 4 bases, there was a span of 15 bases. A distinct unique molecular identifier was carried by each TCR cDNA molecule. One entry per CDR3 protein, called by TCRdb with MiXCR from the 5' RACE reads. The repertoire holds almost 75,000 distinct CDR3 sequences, with about an eighth as singletons.

The chain is built from TRBV6-2 or TRBV6-3 and TRBJ2-1; D perhaps matches TRBD2 (5 bases). Specimen: PBMCs, collected at surgery. The receptor comes from a male donor with early-stage non-small cell lung cancer. CDR3 loop: CASSDPFGLYNEQFF. CDR3 nucleotides: TGTGCCAGCAGTGACCCGTTTGGACTGTACAATGAGCAGTTCTTC.